The next 10 T cell receptor beta chains were all read from a single sample in a study of early T cells in non-severe SARS-CoV-2 infection. TCRdb independently ran MiXCR on the 5' RACE reads; one entry per CDR3 protein. The sample records about 100,000 distinct CDR3 sequences, around 13% being singletons. What was sequenced was whole blood. Receptors originate from an adult who was a healthcare worker with PCR-confirmed SARS-CoV-2 infection or an uninfected control (not recorded which).

This chain links TRBV11-2 with TRBJ2-7, with D possibly matching TRBD2 (6 bases). Trimming left V 5 bases short and J 6 bases short, with 17 bases between. The V gene's germline CDR1 is SGHAT and CDR2 FQNNGV. This CDR3 has 14 amino acids. This CDR3 reads CASSAGRVVSEQYF. In nucleotides, the CDR3 is TGTGCCAGCAGCGCGGGACGGGTAGTCTCCGAGCAGTACTTC. The full variable domain, with the rest looked up from reference TRBV11-2 and TRBJ2-7, is EAGVAQSPRYKIIEKRQSVAFWCNPISGHATLYWYQQILGQGPKLLIQFQNNGVVDDSQLPKDRFSAERLKGVDSTLKIQPAKLEDSAVYLCASSAGRVVSEQYFGPGTRLTVT.

The DNA of the CDR3 is TGTGCCAGCAGTCTTGCCGGGACTAGCTCCTACGAGCAGTACTTC. Translated: CASSLAGTSSYEQYF. The chain uses TRBV6-2 or TRBV6-3 and TRBJ2-7, with 8 nucleotides matching TRBD2. The CDR3 extends over 15 amino acids. Per the germline V gene, CDR1 is MNHEY and CDR2 is SVGEGT. V lost 5 bases and J lost 0; bases outside the gene matches: 6.

The chain joins TRBV11-1 to TRBJ2-1; D is undetermined. Trimming left V 3 bases short and J 2 bases short, with 14 bases between. Germline V gene data show CDR1 as SGHAT and CDR2 as FQDESV (reference sequence). The CDR3 is 16 residues long. CDR3 sequence: CASSFSSAFPYNEQFF. The DNA for the CDR3 is TGTGCCAGCAGCTTTAGCAGTGCGTTCCCCTACAATGAGCAGTTCTTC.

This clonotype was detected ten times or more. The chain couples TRBV2 to TRBJ2-1; 7 bases fit TRBD2. V gave up 7 bases and J gave up 3 bases; unmatched junction bases: 9. This CDR3 has 15 amino acids. The germline gives CDR1 SNHLY, CDR2 FYNNEI. The CDR3: CASKAGGSSYNEQFF. The CDR3, as DNA: TGTGCCAGCAAGGCGGGCGGGAGTAGCTACAATGAGCAGTTCTTC.

This clonotype was detected ten times or more. At one of its ends the junction is not consistent with the germline gene, which may arise from a read error. For the CDR3, the DNA is TGTTCCAGCAGCTTGGTAAGAGTACCCGACTTCAAGAACGAGCAGTACTTC. Its protein is CSSSLVRVPDFKNEQYF. The chain combines TRBV5-5 with TRBJ2-7, with no clear D. This CDR3 is 17 amino acids long. Germline CDR1 and CDR2: SGHKS and YYEKEE (reference sequence).

The chain links TRBV15 to TRBJ1-2, with TRBD1 identical over 9 bases. The V gene's germline CDR1 is LNHNV and CDR2 YYDKDF (reference sequence). With 3 bases clipped from V and 9 bases from J, the junction kept 14 bases outside the gene matches. The CDR3 runs 16 residues. CDR3 nucleotides: TGTGCCACCAGCAGGGGCTACCCGGGACAGGGTAGTAGCTACACCTTC. Its protein product is CATSRGYPGQGSSYTF. Together with reference TRBV15 and TRBJ1-2, the CDR3 gives the full variable domain: DAMVIQNPRYQVTQFGKPVTLSCSQTLNHNVMYWYQQKSSQAPKLLFHYYDKDFNNEADTPDNFQSRRPNTSFCFLDIRSPGLGDTAMYLCATSRGYPGQGSSYTFGSGTRLTVV.

This sequence joins TRBV7-9 and TRBJ1-2; D not resolved. V was pared by 5 bases and J by 3 bases, with 16 bases between. The V gene's germline CDR1 is SEHNR and CDR2 FQNEAQ (reference sequence). The CDR3 length is 15 residues. The CDR3: CASSPEVRGDYGYTF. The CDR3 bases are TGTGCCAGCAGCCCGGAGGTGCGGGGAGACTATGGCTACACCTTC.

The V gene is TRBV20-1, the J gene TRBJ2-3, with D unresolved. Germline CDR1 is DFQATT and CDR2 is SNEGSKA (reference sequence). Trimming removed 3 bases at V and 2 bases at J, with 6 bases between. The CDR3 is 12 residues long. The CDR3 loop is CSASEITDTQYF. CDR3 in DNA: TGCAGTGCTAGCGAGATCACAGATACGCAGTATTTT.

In this sample, this clonotype turned up a few times. This chain uses TRBV28 with TRBJ1-5; 9 bases fit TRBD1. The ends lost 6 bases at V and 8 bases at J; junction bases unmatched: 8. Germline V lookup: CDR1 MDHEN, CDR2 SYDVKM. CDR3 length: 14 residues. The CDR3 sequence is CASSRWTGEKPQHF. The CDR3 bases are TGTGCCAGCAGCCGCTGGACAGGGGAGAAGCCCCAGCATTTT.

The chain combines TRBV19 with TRBJ2-2, with 10 bases aligning to TRBD2. The length of the CDR3 is 17 residues. J was trimmed by 6 bases and V by 7 bases; bases with no gene match: 14. The germline gives CDR1 LNHDA, CDR2 SQIVND (reference sequence). This chain's CDR3 is CASKRASGSYFPGELFF. CDR3 DNA: TGTGCCAGTAAACGGGCTAGCGGGAGTTACTTTCCCGGGGAGCTGTTTTTT.